This T cell receptor (beta chain) was observed in a study of blood T cell repertoires in COVID-19. The wider study: In each case, the material was cDNA or gDNA derived from T cells, B-cell-depleted T cells, or PBMCs.

V lost 5 bases and J lost 6; bases outside the gene matches: 4. This CDR3 comprises 14 residues. Germline CDR1 SNHLY, CDR2 FYNNEI. The assay was immunoSEQ multiplex PCR, and TCRdb's table has in-frame clones only and misses some. This sample has 65,000 to 75,000 clones, with about 80% found just once. The J gene is TRBJ2-7, the V gene TRBV2; 13 bases match TRBD2. This TCR was recovered from a human donor in a cohort sampled during active COVID-19. The source material was peripheral blood. CDR3: CASSPGLAGVEQYF. The DNA for the CDR3 is TGTGCCAGCAGTCCCGGACTAGCGGGAGTCGAGCAGTACTTC.